What follows is one TCR beta chain and its context. The antigen is undetermined. TCRdb's copy holds only in-frame clones and misses some; the assay was immunoSEQ multiplex PCR. The sample lists roughly 100,000 clones, around nine tenths occurring once. The record originates from a study of T cell responses to AZD1222 COVID-19 vaccine. The overall study: Doses given second, at about 4 or about 12 weeks, were pooled.

This CDR3 spans 13 amino acids. Trimming shortened V by 1 base and J by 7 bases, and 11 bases separated the two germline ends. Study-level points and caveats: Clonal diversity may have been underestimated, and the donors were mostly white British, with more females than males. All repertoire sampling was performed exclusively after the peak T cell response. Regions left unmutated in variants are reportedly the target of nearly half of spike-specific TCRs.

This sample comprised peripheral blood, obtained on day 0 of AZD1222 vaccination. The V call is TRBV12-3 or TRBV12-4, the J call TRBJ2-7; D is unclear. The receptor's source is an adult in good health. CDR3 coding DNA: TGTGCCAGCAGTTTAGTGCGACACCGAGAGCAGTACTTC. The encoded protein is CASSLVRHREQYF.